This passage covers 3 T cell receptor beta chains from one sample sequenced in a study of T cell responses to AZD1222 COVID-19 vaccine. The assay was immunoSEQ multiplex PCR, and TCRdb's table has in-frame clones only and misses some. The table includes fewer than 140,000 clones, roughly 90% detected once. The sequenced sample was peripheral blood, obtained on day 0 of AZD1222 vaccination. These receptors all come from an adult in good health.

V is TRBV6-5 and J is TRBJ2-1; 10 bases match TRBD2. CDR3 length: 16 residues. With V trimmed by 2 bases and J by 8 bases, 9 bases remained unmatched. Germline CDR1 MNHEY, CDR2 SVGAGI. This CDR3 reads CASSYALAGGRYEQFF. CDR3 sequence (DNA): TGTGCCAGCAGTTACGCTTTAGCGGGAGGTCGGTATGAGCAGTTCTTC.

J is TRBJ2-2 and V is TRBV27, with D possibly called TRBD1 or TRBD2 (6 bases each). The CDR3 consists of 13 residues. Germline V gives CDR1 MNHEY, CDR2 SMNVEV (reference sequence). V lost 10 bases to trimming and J lost 7 bases, with 16 bases between them. The CDR3 here is CATHRLGGGELFF. CDR3 sequence (DNA): TGTGCCACCCACCGACTAGGGGGCGGGGAGCTGTTTTTT.

The CDR3 here is CASSATSGRGNEQFF. The DNA for the CDR3 is TGCGCCAGCAGCGCCACTAGCGGGAGAGGTAATGAGCAGTTCTTC. The chain couples TRBV5-1 to TRBJ2-1, with TRBD2 matching over 11 bases. This CDR3 comprises 15 residues. The germline V gene has CDR1 SGHRS and CDR2 YFSETQ. The ends lost 4 bases at V and 7 bases at J; junction bases unmatched: 7. The full variable domain, in which reference TRBV5-1 and TRBJ2-1 provide the parts outside the CDR3, is KAGVTQTPRYLIKTRGQQVTLSCSPISGHRSVSWYQQTPGQGLQFLFEYFSETQRNKGNFPGRFSGRQFSNSRSEMNVSTLELGDSALYLCASSATSGRGNEQFFGPGTRLTVL.